This T cell receptor (beta chain) is drawn from a study of long-term antiretroviral therapy in people with HIV. Study in general: About a decade before 2015, the earliest samples were taken when ART was typically delayed. Overall study results and limits: The study found narrower CDR3 length ranges in HIV repertoires than in controls. In the period from about 2004 to 2017, blood was collected, possibly under older ART regimens.

This CDR3 comprises 13 residues. Trimming pared 9 bases from V and 3 bases from J, leaving 14 bases between. CDR1 and CDR2 from the germline V gene are MRHNA and SNTAGT. On this clone itself: Its antigen is as yet unknown.

Each sample contained 1-10 million cryopreserved PBMC, thawed before DNA extraction. Sequencing used immunoSEQ v3.0 at survey level. Data came from immunoSEQ multiplex PCR; TCRdb stores just in-frame clones and leaves some out. Here the sample spans 30,000 to 40,000 clones, about four fifths being singletons. The chain is built from TRBV6-4 and TRBJ1-2, with D tentatively TRBD1 (5 bases). This sequence originates from a man aged 18 to 30 with HIV. The source material was unsorted PBMCs, sampled 0.3 years after starting antiretroviral therapy. The CDR3: CARLRVQDYGYTF. The CDR3, as DNA: TGTGCCAGACTCAGGGTACAGGACTATGGCTACACCTTC.